Below, 27 T cell receptor beta chains from the same sample are listed, as sequenced in a study of blood T cell repertoires in COVID-19. TCRdb keeps only in-frame clones here, not all; method: immunoSEQ multiplex PCR. The profile shows 250,000 to 300,000 clones, around 90% of them singletons. The sequenced sample consisted of peripheral blood. The receptors were gathered from a woman in her 50s who had recovered from COVID-19.

This sequence joins TRBV9 and TRBJ1-5; 9 nucleotides align to TRBD1. Germline V gene sequence: CDR1 SGDLS, CDR2 YYNGEE. The CDR3 has 15 residues. The trim removed 3 bases at V and 3 bases at J, leaving 4 bases unmatched. The CDR3 DNA reads as TGTGCCAGCAGCGGGGGGACAGGGCACAATCAGCCCCAGCATTTT. Encoded protein: CASSGGTGHNQPQHF. The complete variable domain, with remaining parts taken from reference TRBV9 and TRBJ1-5, reads DSGVTQTPKHLITATGQRVTLRCSPRSGDLSVYWYQQSLDQGLQFLIQYYNGEERAKGNILERFSAQQFPDLHSELNLSSLELGDSALYFCASSGGTGHNQPQHFGDGTRLSIL.

This chain joins TRBV7-9 and TRBJ2-3, with TRBD2 matching over 10 bases. The CDR3 extends over 16 amino acids. From germline, CDR1 is SEHNR and CDR2 FQNEAQ (reference sequence). The J segment lost 2 bases and the V segment lost 3 bases, leaving 5 bases of the junction unmatched. CDR3 residues: CASSLGLASFTDTQYF. CDR3 DNA sequence: TGTGCCAGCAGCTTGGGACTAGCGAGCTTCACAGATACGCAGTATTTT.

The genes are TRBV6-5 and TRBJ1-5, with 8 bases that match TRBD1. The germline V gene encodes CDR1 MNHEY and CDR2 SVGAGI. The CDR3 spans 15 residues. After removal of 6 bases from V and 3 bases from J, the junction contained 7 bases not matched to a gene. The CDR3 DNA is TGTGCCAGCAGAACGGACAGGGCTTTCAATCAGCCCCAGCATTTT. It codes for CASRTDRAFNQPQHF.

The CDR3 reads CSASQGGTQPQHF. The DNA for the CDR3 is TGCAGTGCTAGTCAAGGAGGGACTCAGCCCCAGCATTTT. This chain links TRBV20-1 with TRBJ1-5; possible D gene TRBD1, 5 bases. Germline V lookup: CDR1 DFQATT, CDR2 SNEGSKA (reference sequence). V was shortened by 3 bases and J by 6 bases, with 12 bases between the two germline ends. The CDR3 sequence is 13 residues long.

The chain recombines TRBV4-2 with TRBJ2-7; D might be TRBD1 (5 bases). V was pared by 4 bases and J by 2 bases, with 12 bases between. Germline V gene data show CDR1 as LGHNA and CDR2 as YNFKEQ. There are 14 residues in the CDR3. The CDR3 region has the DNA TGTGCCAGCAGCCGAATAGGGGAAACCTACGAGCAGTACTTC. It translates to CASSRIGETYEQYF.

The chain combines TRBV24-1 with TRBJ1-2, with D perhaps TRBD1 (5 bases). Germline V CDR1 and CDR2: KGHDR, SFDVKD. This CDR3 is 16 amino acids long. V was pared by 3 bases and J by 7 bases, with 20 bases between. CDR3 in DNA: TGTGCCACCAGTGATCCGTTCGCCAGGGAAAGGGTTGGCTACACCTTC. Translation: CATSDPFARERVGYTF.

V usage is TRBV19 and J usage is TRBJ2-4; D perhaps matches TRBD2 (6 bases). CDR3 length: 13 residues. Trimming took off 8 bases at V and 9 bases at J, with 17 bases between the two ends. Per the germline V gene, CDR1 is LNHDA and CDR2 is SQIVND (reference sequence). The CDR3 DNA reads TGTGCCAGTCGGGACTCCCCCGGCCGCATTCAGTACTTC. Amino acids: CASRDSPGRIQYF.

This clone was observed a few times. This chain joins TRBV19 and TRBJ2-5; 15 nucleotides line up with TRBD2. V lost 5 bases and J lost 5; bases outside the gene matches: 6. The CDR3 is 16 residues long. Germline-derived CDR1 and CDR2 are LNHDA and SQIVND (reference sequence). CDR3 residues: CASSWTSGRARETQYF. Written as DNA, the CDR3 is TGTGCCAGTAGTTGGACTAGCGGGAGGGCGAGGGAGACCCAGTACTTC.

The chain carries TRBV6-5 and TRBJ2-1; the D gene is possibly TRBD2 (5 bases). The germline CDR1 and CDR2 sequences are MNHEY and SVGAGI. The CDR3 has 15 residues. With 6 bases removed from V and 3 bases from J, the gap between germline ends came to 15 bases. The CDR3: CASREAIPIYNEQFF. The CDR3 region has the DNA TGTGCCAGCAGGGAGGCTATCCCAATCTACAATGAGCAGTTCTTC.

The chain carries TRBV18 and TRBJ1-2; 9 bases map to TRBD1. With V trimmed by 4 bases and J by 6 bases, 6 bases remained unmatched. CDR1 is KGHSH, CDR2 LQKENI, per germline. This CDR3 spans 14 amino acids. This CDR3 reads CASSLGTGSDGYTF. The CDR3 nucleotides are TGTGCCAGCTCACTCGGGACAGGGTCGGATGGCTACACCTTC. Supplemented by reference TRBV18 and TRBJ1-2, the full variable domain reads NAGVMQNPRHLVRRRGQEARLRCSPMKGHSHVYWYRQLPEEGLKFMVYLQKENIIDESGMPKERFSAEFPKEGPSILRIQQVVRGDSAAYFCASSLGTGSDGYTFGSGTRLTVV.

This sequence joins TRBV7-2 and TRBJ1-5; unclear D gene. CDR3 size: 15 residues. V was clipped by 2 bases and J by 4 bases, with 12 bases between them. From germline, CDR1 is SGHTA and CDR2 FQGNSA. CDR3 in amino acids: CASSLSGFGNQPQHF. CDR3 nucleotides: TGTGCCAGCAGCTTATCCGGGTTCGGGAATCAGCCCCAGCATTTT.

This chain links TRBV19 with TRBJ1-2, with D maybe TRBD1 (6 bases). Germline lookup yields CDR1 LNHDA and CDR2 SQIVND (reference sequence). The V gene lost 5 bases and the J gene lost 0 bases, with 10 bases spanning the gap. The CDR3 has 14 amino acids. The CDR3 is CASSRRGPNYGYTF. The CDR3 bases are TGTGCCAGTAGTCGCAGGGGTCCTAACTATGGCTACACCTTC.

The V gene is TRBV28, the J gene TRBJ2-7, with 8 bases lining up with TRBD2. Germline-derived CDR1 and CDR2 are MDHEN and SYDVKM. With 6 bases clipped from V and 6 bases from J, the junction kept 10 bases outside the gene matches. The CDR3 covers 14 residues. The CDR3 region is CASRGPGLAGEQYF. In DNA, the CDR3 is TGTGCCAGCAGGGGACCGGGGCTAGCGGGCGAGCAGTACTTC.

This clone has ten or more counts. V usage is TRBV4-1 and J usage is TRBJ1-6; D is undetermined. This CDR3 region has 13 residues. V gave up 4 bases and J gave up 10 bases, with 11 bases separating them. Germline CDR1 MGHRA, CDR2 YSYEKL. Written as DNA, the CDR3 is TGCGCCAGCAGCCCTACGGAGAAATCACCCCTCCACTTT. This sequence encodes CASSPTEKSPLHF.

The V and J genes are TRBV5-1 and TRBJ1-2; 9 bases map to TRBD1. V shed 1 base, J shed 5 bases, and the junction held 9 bases outside the gene matches. Germline V gene data show CDR1 as SGHRS and CDR2 as YFSETQ. The CDR3 spans 16 residues. The DNA for the CDR3 is TGCGCCAGCAGCTTGCTACCGGGACAGGGCAATTATGGCTACACCTTC. Its protein is CASSLLPGQGNYGYTF.

This rearrangement joins TRBV18 to TRBJ2-5; unclear D gene. This CDR3 has 13 residues. Germline lookup yields CDR1 KGHSH and CDR2 LQKENI. V lost 2 bases to trimming and J lost 1 base, with 5 bases between them. DNA for the CDR3: TGTGCCAGCTCACCAACTGTCCAAGAGACCCAGTACTTC. Translated: CASSPTVQETQYF.

This CDR3 reads CSARTASNTEAFF. CDR3 DNA: TGCAGCGCCAGGACAGCATCGAACACTGAAGCTTTCTTT. The chain carries TRBV29-1 and TRBJ1-1, with D perhaps matching TRBD1 (6 bases). The V gene's germline CDR1 is SQVTM and CDR2 ANQGSEA. V lost 7 bases and J 1 base, leaving 13 bases between the germline ends. The CDR3 length is 13 residues.

This clone appeared a few times. The rearrangement joins TRBV28 to TRBJ2-7; D perhaps matches TRBD2 (5 bases). The ends were cut back, 6 bases at V and 6 bases at J, with 21 bases in the middle. In germline, CDR1 is MDHEN, CDR2 SYDVKM. This CDR3 region has 15 residues. The CDR3 spells CASSEYRRRAGEQYF. In DNA form, the CDR3 reads TGTGCCAGCAGCGAATATAGACGGCGGGCGGGCGAGCAGTACTTC.

The chain is built from TRBV7-2 and TRBJ2-1; 8 bases match TRBD1. The CDR3 loop spans 15 amino acids. CDR1 SGHTA and CDR2 FQGNSA come from the germline V gene. V was pared by 1 base and J by 1 base, with 0 bases of the junction left unmatched. CDR3 nucleotides: TGTGCCAGCAGCTTAGACAGGGGGTCCTACAATGAGCAGTTCTTC. Translation: CASSLDRGSYNEQFF.

The chain employs TRBV7-2 and TRBJ1-2; D not resolved. Looked up from germline, CDR1 is SGHTA and CDR2 is FQGNSA. Deletions cut 5 bases from V and 0 bases from J, with 10 bases between. The length of the CDR3 is 14 residues. DNA of the CDR3: TGTGCCAGCAGCCTACAGACGACTAACTATGGCTACACCTTC. Its protein product is CASSLQTTNYGYTF.

The chain is built from TRBV28 and TRBJ1-6; D ambiguous. This CDR3 has 15 residues. CDR1 MDHEN and CDR2 SYDVKM come from the germline V gene. V dropped 5 bases and J dropped 10 bases, with 18 bases sitting between them. The CDR3 bases are TGTGCCAGCAGTGCCCGGGAAGGGTGGGGATCACCCCTCCACTTT. Protein product: CASSAREGWGSPLHF. The full variable domain, with the rest looked up from reference TRBV28 and TRBJ1-6, is DVKVTQSSRYLVKRTGEKVFLECVQDMDHENMFWYRQDPGLGLRLIYFSYDVKMKEKGDIPEGYSVSREKKERFSLILESASTNQTSMYLCASSAREGWGSPLHFGNGTRLTVT.

This clone was picked up one time. This chain joins TRBV7-9 and TRBJ1-2; TRBD1 agrees at 7 bases. This CDR3 comprises 15 residues. The germline gives CDR1 SEHNR, CDR2 FQNEAQ (reference sequence). The J segment lost 4 bases and the V segment lost 1 base, leaving 6 bases of the junction unmatched. In DNA form, the CDR3 reads TGTGCCAGCAGCTTAGTTGAGGGGGCCGGCTATGGCTACACCTTC. It is translated as CASSLVEGAGYGYTF.

The rearrangement links TRBV13 to TRBJ2-3; 7 positions agree with TRBD1. Per the germline V gene, CDR1 is PRHDT and CDR2 is FYEKMQ (reference sequence). The CDR3 consists of 19 residues. With 3 bases clipped from V and 4 bases from J, the junction kept 19 bases outside the gene matches. CDR3 DNA sequence: TGTGCCAGCAGCTTTACCCCGCCTCTACAGGGGATCTCCCCAGATACGCAGTATTTT. It specifies CASSFTPPLQGISPDTQYF. Supplemented by reference TRBV13 and TRBJ2-3, the full variable domain reads AAGVIQSPRHLIKEKRETATLKCYPIPRHDTVYWYQQGPGQDPQFLISFYEKMQSDKGSIPDRFSAQQFSDYHSELNMSSLELGDSALYFCASSFTPPLQGISPDTQYFGPGTRLTVL.

V gene TRBV15 combines with J gene TRBJ2-3; the match to TRBD1 covers 7 bases. Trimming cost V 6 bases and J 4 bases; bases outside gene matches: 10. CDR1 is LNHNV and CDR2 is YYDKDF in the germline V gene (reference sequence). The CDR3 loop spans 15 amino acids. The CDR3, as DNA: TGTGCCACCAGTCGGACAGGCCAGGGGGCAGATACGCAGTATTTT. Translation: CATSRTGQGADTQYF. Complete variable domain (other parts from reference TRBV15 and TRBJ2-3): DAMVIQNPRYQVTQFGKPVTLSCSQTLNHNVMYWYQQKSSQAPKLLFHYYDKDFNNEADTPDNFQSRRPNTSFCFLDIRSPGLGDTAMYLCATSRTGQGADTQYFGPGTRLTVL.

V gene TRBV9 combines with J gene TRBJ1-2, with TRBD1 identical over 8 bases. In germline, CDR1 is SGDLS, CDR2 YYNGEE. The CDR3 runs 14 residues. With V trimmed by 7 bases and J by 1 base, 6 bases remained unmatched. The CDR3 reads CASDRGRDNYGYTF. The CDR3 bases are TGTGCCAGCGACAGGGGTCGGGATAACTATGGCTACACCTTC.

This rearrangement joins TRBV2 to TRBJ2-3; 12 positions agree with TRBD1. V was clipped by 7 bases and J by 5 bases; unmatched bases: 10. In germline, CDR1 is SNHLY, CDR2 FYNNEI. The CDR3 has 16 amino acids. CDR3 in DNA: TGTGCCAGCACTCGGGACAGGGGGCGCCCCGGAGATACGCAGTATTTT. It specifies CASTRDRGRPGDTQYF.

The J gene is TRBJ1-2, the V gene TRBV19; no definite D call. V was shortened by 7 bases and J by 5 bases, with 11 bases between the two germline ends. CDR1 LNHDA and CDR2 SQIVND come from the germline V gene (reference sequence). The CDR3 has 12 amino acids. CDR3 sequence reads: CASKGRGYGYTF. DNA of the CDR3: TGTGCCAGTAAAGGCCGAGGATATGGCTACACCTTC.